A selection of T cell receptor beta chains follows, all from one sample in a study of sequential checkpoint blockade in melanoma. Sequencing was performed with immunoSEQ multiplex PCR; in TCRdb, only in-frame clones are kept and a portion is missing. The sample has 3,500 to 4,500 clones, 30% to 35% seen once. The sample in question was tumor tissue (inferred from file names), obtained from a patient given nivolumab and ipilimumab in sequence. These receptors all come from a human donor with melanoma. Each CDR3 is given with its conserved first and last residue. A D gene is named only where the DNA matches it firmly. Only some rows state a clone size, as once, few, many or a class for expanded clones.

>TRBJ1-5|-|TRBV19|-
TGTGCCAGTAGTATAGATCGAGACCCCACGGGAAGCAATCAGCCCCAGCATTTT
CASSIDRDPTGSNQPQHF
>TRBJ2-7|-|TRBV28|TRBD1
TGTGCCAGCAGGGGTTTGGACAGGGGGCTTCACGAGCAGTACTTC
CASRGLDRGLHEQYF
>TRBJ2-5|-|TRBV25-1|-
TGTGCCAGCAGTCCCGGGTTAGAGACCCAGTACTTC
CASSPGLETQYF
>TRBJ2-7|few|TRBV11-3|TRBD2
TGTGCCAGCAGCCCCACAGGCGGGAGCTCCTACGAGCAGTACTTC
CASSPTGGSSYEQYF
>TRBJ1-5|few|TRBV6-8|TRBD1
TGTGCCAGCCGAGGGACAGCCATATCAGGTCCCCAGCATTTT
CASRGTAISGPQHF
>TRBJ1-1|few|TRBV18|-
TGTGCCAGCTCACCAATTGGACGCAAAGCTTTCTTT
CASSPIGRKAFF
>TRBJ2-1|-|TRBV18|TRBD2
TGTGCCAGCTCACCCCGCAGGCTTGGGCTAGCGGGTACCGATGAGCAGTTCTTC
CASSPRRLGLAGTDEQFF
>TRBJ2-6|few|TRBV5-1|-
TGCGCCAGCAGCTTGCGACCCGGAGGAACTGGGGCCAACGTCCTGACTTTC
CASSLRPGGTGANVLTF
>TRBJ1-2|medium-sized|TRBV9|TRBD1
TGTGCCAGCAGCGGACAGGGGGCGTTCTATGGCTACACCTTC
CASSGQGAFYGYTF
>TRBJ2-5|-|TRBV29-1|-
TGCAGCGTCGCCTTAGGTCAAGAGACCCAGTACTTC
CSVALGQETQYF
>TRBJ2-3|-|TRBV12-5|-
TGTGCTAGTGGGCCCGACAGCACAGATACGCAGTATTTT
CASGPDSTDTQYF
>TRBJ2-4|-|TRBV18|TRBD1
TGTGCCAGCTCACCACCGACAGGGGCCAAAAACATTCAGTACTTC
CASSPPTGAKNIQYF
>TRBJ1-1|many|TRBV11-3|-
TGTGCCAGCAGCCCCCGACACTACCTGAACACTGAAGCTTTCTTT
CASSPRHYLNTEAFF
>TRBJ1-1|-|TRBV19|TRBD1
TGTGCCACCCGGGACAGGGATAAAGGTGAAGCTTTCTTT
CATRDRDKGEAFF
>TRBJ1-4|-|TRBV29-1|TRBD1
TGCAGCGTTGGGGACAGGGCGGAAAAACTGTTTTTT
CSVGDRAEKLFF
>TRBJ2-5|few|TRBV30|-
TGTGCCTGGAGCGGAGGACTACAAGAGACCCAGTACTTC
CAWSGGLQETQYF
>TRBJ1-5|-|TRBV19|-
TGTGCCAGTAGTACCCCTGGGGGGCCCCAGCATTTT
CASSTPGGPQHF
>TRBJ1-1|few|TRBV19|TRBD1
TGTGCCAGTATTGGACGGGACAGGATTCTGCGCGGGGGGAAAAATGAAGCTTTCTTT
CASIGRDRILRGGKNEAFF
>TRBJ2-3|-|TRBV6-8|-
TGTGCCAGCAGCCTACGACCGGGACTCAGCACAGATACGCAGTATTTT
CASSLRPGLSTDTQYF
>TRBJ2-2|-|TRBV19|TRBD2
TGTGCCAGTAGTATGGGGCTAGCGGGAGACACCGGGGAGCTGTTTTTT
CASSMGLAGDTGELFF
>TRBJ2-3|-|TRBV30|-
TGTGCCTGGAGTGCCGGGACAGATACGCAGTATTTT
CAWSAGTDTQYF
>TRBJ1-5|many|TRBV7-2|-
TGTGCCAGCAGCACTGGGATACATCAGCCCCAGCATTTT
CASSTGIHQPQHF
>TRBJ2-6|-|TRBV28|-
TGTGCCAGCAGGACTGGGGCCAACGTCCTGACTTTC
CASRTGANVLTF
>TRBJ2-1|-|TRBV7-7|TRBD2
TGTGCCAGCAGTGGGGGAGGGCCGGATGGTGAGCAGTTCTTC
CASSGGGPDGEQFF
>TRBJ2-2|few|TRBV6-8|-
TGTGCCAGCAGTTATCCTTGGCAGGGTGAAACCGGGGAGCTGTTTTTT
CASSYPWQGETGELFF
>TRBJ1-1|-|TRBV19|TRBD1
TGTGCCAGCCGGGACAGGCCCTCTGAAGCTTTCTTT
CASRDRPSEAFF
>TRBJ1-4|-|TRBV7-4|-
TGTGCCAGCAGCCCTGACCTGGATGAAAAACTGTTTTTT
CASSPDLDEKLFF
>TRBJ2-3|few|TRBV5-1|TRBD2
TGCGCCAGCAGCTTGGAGACTAGCGGCACAGATACGCAGTATTTT
CASSLETSGTDTQYF
>TRBJ2-2|few|TRBV9|TRBD1
TGTGCCAGCAGAATTCCGGGACAGGGGGTGAATCACGGGGAGCTGTTTTTT
CASRIPGQGVNHGELFF
>TRBJ2-7|medium-sized|TRBV11-3|-
TGTGCCAGCAGCTTAGAAAGGGGGGATTTCTACGAGCAGTACTTC
CASSLERGDFYEQYF
>TRBJ1-2|-|TRBV30|TRBD1
TGTGCCTGGAGTGTAATTCGCGGGACAGTACTTAACTATGGCTACACCTTC
CAWSVIRGTVLNYGYTF
>TRBJ2-3|-|TRBV28|TRBD1
TGTGCCAGCAGGGCAGGGGGATTCCCAGATACGCAGTATTTT
CASRAGGFPDTQYF
>TRBJ1-1|few|TRBV25-1|-
TGTGCCAGCAGTGGCGCAGGGGAGAACACTGAAGCTTTCTTT
CASSGAGENTEAFF
>TRBJ2-1|few|TRBV6-8|TRBD2
TGTGCCAGCAGCACAACGGGAGGGGCCTACAATGAGCAGTTCTTC
CASSTTGGAYNEQFF
>TRBJ2-1|-|TRBV6-8|-
TGTGCCAGCAGTTACACGCCTGACGGGGGCAATGAGCAGTTCTTC
CASSYTPDGGNEQFF
>TRBJ1-5|few|TRBV10-2|-
TGCGCCAGCAGTGAGTCCGGCTCCCTGAGCAATCAGCCCCAGCATTTT
CASSESGSLSNQPQHF
>TRBJ2-1|-|TRBV6-8|-
TGTGCCATCAGTGGTGTTGGGGATGAGCAGTTCTTC
CAISGVGDEQFF
>TRBJ2-1|medium-sized|TRBV6-8|TRBD2
TGTGCCAGCAGTTCTTTAGCGGGAGTGGCCTACAATGAGCAGTTCTTC
CASSSLAGVAYNEQFF
>TRBJ1-2|few|TRBV6-8|-
TGTGCCAGCAATATACAGGGTCACGGCTACACCTTC
CASNIQGHGYTF
>TRBJ2-2|-|TRBV11-3|-
TGTGCCAGCAGCCGGCGGGGGAACACCGGGGAGCTGTTTTTT
CASSRRGNTGELFF
>TRBJ2-7|few|TRBV1|-
TGCGCCAGCAGCCAAGAGTCCAGGGGAGCCTACGAGCAGTACTTC
CASSQESRGAYEQYF
>TRBJ2-1|-|TRBV6-8|-
TGTGCCAGCAGTTACTTACGGGAATACAATGAGCAGTTCTTC
CASSYLREYNEQFF
>TRBJ2-1|-|TRBV15|-
TGTGCCACCAGCAGAGGGGTAGGGGCCTACAATGAGCAGTTCTTC
CATSRGVGAYNEQFF
>TRBJ2-7|medium-sized|TRBV19|-
TGTGCCAGTAGTTACAATTACGAGCAGTACTTC
CASSYNYEQYF
>TRBJ2-7|few|TRBV2|-
TGTGCCAGCAGTGATCTCGCAGTCTCCTACGAGCAGTACTTC
CASSDLAVSYEQYF
>TRBJ2-5|-|TRBV7-6|-
TGTGCTAGCAGCTTACAGACAGGTTCAGAGACCCAGTACTTC
CASSLQTGSETQYF
>TRBJ2-3|medium-sized|TRBV9|-
TGTGCCAGCAGCGTAGCCCCCACAGATACGCAGTATTTT
CASSVAPTDTQYF
>TRBJ2-1|few|TRBV5-1|-
TGCGCCAGCAGCTTCGCCGGGGGCCTCAATGAGCAGTTCTTC
CASSFAGGLNEQFF
>TRBJ1-1|few|TRBV9|-
TGTGCCAGCAGCGTAGTAAGACCCACGAACACTGAAGCTTTCTTT
CASSVVRPTNTEAFF
>TRBJ2-6|-|TRBV19|-
TGTGCCAGTAGTATCAGTCGTTCGGGACAAGGGGCCAACGTCCTGACTTTC
CASSISRSGQGANVLTF
>TRBJ2-3|few|TRBV6-8|-
TGTGCCAGCAGGCAGTGGAGTGCCACAGATACGCAGTATTTT
CASRQWSATDTQYF
>TRBJ2-1|-|TRBV19|-
TGTGCATCCGGGCAGGGCCGGATGTATGGGCAGTTCTTC
CASGQGRMYGQFF
>TRBJ1-5|-|TRBV25-1|-
TGTGCCAGCGGAGAGGGGTACGGCAATCAGCCCCAGCATTTT
CASGEGYGNQPQHF
>TRBJ2-7|-|TRBV18|-
TGTGCCAGCTCACCCTCGTCTAGCACCTACGAGCAGTACTTC
CASSPSSSTYEQYF
>TRBJ1-1|-|TRBV28|-
TGTGCCAGCAGTTTACGGGGGGCCGCGGGGACTGAAGCTTTCTTT
CASSLRGAAGTEAFF
>TRBJ2-1|medium-sized|TRBV12-5|TRBD2
TGTGCCAGCACCGTAGCGGGTACCTACAATGAGCAGTTCTTC
CASTVAGTYNEQFF